The T cell receptor (gamma chain) described here comes from a study of gammadelta T cells in human blood (dated by TCRdb to the early 2020s). Study-wide findings and limitations: In the study, polyclonal expansion of innate gamma-delta T cells immediately after birth was reported to appear to be driven by microbial exposure.

The receptor library was made with RT-PCR. The data were produced on an Illumina MiSeq. With CATT, TCRdb called clones again from the public reads; duplicate DNA rows were later joined. Across this sample there are fewer than 450 gamma-chain clones, with around 4% seen only once. Clones ranked in the top ten supply around a fifth of the sample. From the cysteine up to the phenylalanine, the CDR3 has a length of 15 residues. This entry keeps only the CDR3 DNA: 45 bases, framed from base 1. CDR1 EGSNGY and CDR2 YDSYNSKV were looked up in the germline V gene. After removal of 1 base from V and 2 bases from J, the junction retains 8 bases not matched to a gene. This clone was found a few times. Its recognized antigen is unknown. This likely came from a read error, as a far larger clone is one base away. Other DNA sequences from this sample encode an identical CDR3 as well.

The chain employs TRGV2 and TRGJ1 or TRGJ2. This TCR derives from a human donor. The sequencing input was non-Vgamma9Vdelta2 gamma-delta T cells from infant blood. The CDR3 loop reads CATWDGQADYYKKLF. The DNA reads TGTGCCACCTGGGACGGACAGGCGGATTATTATAAGAAACTCTTT.